Listed below are T cell receptor beta chains from one sample, sequenced in a study of response to subunit inactivated influenza vaccine. Via MiXCR, TCRdb re-called the RT-PCR reads, giving one row per CDR3 protein. This sample carries some 520,000 distinct CDR3 sequences, about 15% of them seen once, and the ten largest clones take roughly 3%. Sample: CD4+ T cells sorted from PBMCs, taken less than 30 months after vaccination. The receptors stem from a man aged 50-75 years who received an inactivated influenza vaccine. The CDR3 runs from the conserved cysteine through the conserved F or W. D genes are given only for firm matches. Part of the rows lack a size; the others show once, few, many or a class for expanded clones.

size | D | J | V | DNA | CDR3
few | . | TRBJ2-2 | TRBV5-5 | TGTGCCAGCAGCTTGGTCTGGAGAGCGAACACCGGGGAGCTGTTTTTT | CASSLVWRANTGELFF
. | . | TRBJ2-3 | TRBV6-1 | TGTGCCAGCAGATTCGGACAGATCACAGATACGCAGTATTTT | CASRFGQITDTQYF
. | . | TRBJ1-5 | TRBV28 | TGTGCCAGCAAGCGACAGAGCAATCAGCCCCAGCATTTT | CASKRQSNQPQHF
few | TRBD2 | TRBJ2-5 | TRBV6-1 | TGTGCCAGCAGTGGTCGACTAGCGGGTTTAGAGACCCAGTACTTC | CASSGRLAGLETQYF
once | TRBD2 | TRBJ2-5 | TRBV28 | TGTGCCAGCAGTCTCCCGGGTAGCGGGCAAGAGACCCAGTACTTC | CASSLPGSGQETQYF
few | TRBD2 | TRBJ2-1 | TRBV20-1 | TGCAGTGCTAGAGTCATCGGGGGGGCTCTTAATGAGCAGTTCTTC | CSARVIGGALNEQFF
. | . | TRBJ2-5 | TRBV3-1 | TGTGCCAGCAGCCAAGTCCCGGAGACCCAGTACTTC | CASSQVPETQYF
. | . | TRBJ1-6 | TRBV7-4 | TGTGCCAGCAGTAACAGGGTATGGAGAAATTCACCCCTCCACTTT | CASSNRVWRNSPLHF
. | TRBD2 | TRBJ2-1 | TRBV11-1 | TGTGCCAGCAGCTCCCAAGCTAGACTAGCGGGGGGGCCGCGGAATGAGCAGTTCTTC | CASSSQARLAGGPRNEQFF
many | . | TRBJ2-7 | TRBV6-6 | TGTGCCAGCAGTTATTCTGGCGAGTACGAGCAGTACTTC | CASSYSGEYEQYF
. | . | TRBJ1-6 | TRBV4-1 | TGCGCCAGCAGCCAATTTGGTCCGGGAGGCTCACCCCTCCACTTT | CASSQFGPGGSPLHF
few | . | TRBJ2-5 | TRBV20-1 | TGCAGTGCTAGCCTCACTACTGACGGGGGGACCCAGTACTTC | CSASLTTDGGTQYF
. | TRBD1 | TRBJ2-1 | TRBV6-1 | TGTGCCAGCACTATCCTCCGACAGGGGTTCAATGAGCAGTTCTTC | CASTILRQGFNEQFF
. | . | TRBJ2-2 | TRBV4-1 | TGCGCCAGCAGCCAGTGGCCGGATCCCAGGGAGCTGTTTTTT | CASSQWPDPRELFF
few | TRBD1 | TRBJ2-7 | TRBV3-1 | TGTGCCAGCAGTCGACAGGGGGAAGCCGAGCAGTACTTC | CASSRQGEAEQYF
few | . | TRBJ1-2 | TRBV2 | TGTGCCAGCAGTGGACTCGGATCTAACTATGGCTACACCTTC | CASSGLGSNYGYTF
. | . | TRBJ1-2 | TRBV6-5 | TGTGCCAGCAGTTACTCTGCGCGGGACTATGGCTACACCTTC | CASSYSARDYGYTF
. | TRBD1 | TRBJ1-1 | TRBV7-8 | TGTGCCAGCAGCTCCTTCGGGACAGGGAGGACTGAAGCTTTCTTT | CASSSFGTGRTEAFF
. | . | TRBJ2-2 | TRBV28 | TGTGCCGCCGCAAAGACCGGGGAGCTGTTTTTT | CAAAKTGELFF
. | . | TRBJ1-1 | TRBV5-1 | TGCGCCAGCAGCTCCGATTCTATGAACACTGAAGCTTTCTTT | CASSSDSMNTEAFF
few | . | TRBJ2-5 | TRBV2 | TGTGCCAGCTCTAAGGGATCGGAGACCCAGTACTTC | CASSKGSETQYF
. | TRBD1 | TRBJ2-1 | TRBV7-9 | TGTGCCAGCAGCCCTATACAGGGGCGCTTCTACAATGAGCAGTTCTTC | CASSPIQGRFYNEQFF
. | . | TRBJ1-1 | TRBV19 | TGTGCCAGTAGTATCTTTTTTGTACAGGGAAGTAGTACTGAAGCTTTCTTT | CASSIFFVQGSSTEAFF
. | . | TRBJ2-3 | TRBV14 | TGTGCCAGCAGCCAAGCGCGGACTACGCAGTATTTT | CASSQARTTQYF
. | TRBD1 | TRBJ2-7 | TRBV7-8 | TGTGCCAGCAGCACCAAGGGAGGAACAGGGGGCTCGGTATACGAGCAGTACTTC | CASSTKGGTGGSVYEQYF
few | . | TRBJ2-3 | TRBV5-1 | TGCGCCAGCAGCTTGGTGGACAGAATCACAGATACGCAGTATTTT | CASSLVDRITDTQYF
. | . | TRBJ2-1 | TRBV20-1 | TGCAGTGCCCTTAGCGGTATAGGCAATGAGCAGTTCTTC | CSALSGIGNEQFF
few | . | TRBJ1-3 | TRBV29-1 | TGCAGCGTTGAGGTTGACAGGGGAAACACCATATATTTT | CSVEVDRGNTIYF
. | . | TRBJ1-4 | TRBV20-1 | TGCAGTGCTAGAGATGCAGGTGAAAAACTGTTTTTT | CSARDAGEKLFF
. | . | TRBJ1-1 | TRBV4-2 | TGTGCCAGCAGCGAGGACCGGGTTCAAGCTTTCTTT | CASSEDRVQAFF
few | . | TRBJ1-4 | TRBV3-1 | TGTGCCAGCAGCCAAGACGGCAGGGCGCTTAATGAAAAACTGTTTTTT | CASSQDGRALNEKLFF
. | . | TRBJ2-1 | TRBV28 | TGTGCCAGCAGTCTCGAGACTAGGAGGACCTACAATGAGCAGTTCTTC | CASSLETRRTYNEQFF
few | . | TRBJ1-5 | TRBV18 | TGTGCCAGCTCTCAGACGGTCCATCAGCCCCAGCATTTT | CASSQTVHQPQHF
few | . | TRBJ1-3 | TRBV4-1 | TGCGCCAGCAGCCAAGATGAAATTGGAGGCGGCGTAGGAAACACCATATATTTT | CASSQDEIGGGVGNTIYF
. | . | TRBJ2-5 | TRBV20-1 | TGCAGTGCTTTGGACAGACAAGAGACCCAGTACTTC | CSALDRQETQYF
few | . | TRBJ2-2 | TRBV4-3 | TGCGCCAGCAGCCAACTCTTACAGGTCACCGGGGAGCTGTTTTTT | CASSQLLQVTGELFF
once | . | TRBJ2-6 | TRBV12-3/TRBV12-4 | TGTGCCAGCAGTTCTCCCTCGGCCCCCTCCATTTCTGGGGCCAACGTCCTGACTTTC | CASSSPSAPSISGANVLTF
many | . | TRBJ1-1 | TRBV11-2 | TGTGCCAGCAGCTCCGGAGTGAACACTGAAGCTTTCTTT | CASSSGVNTEAFF
few | TRBD2 | TRBJ2-3 | TRBV12-3/TRBV12-4 | TGTGCCAGCAGTTTCGGGACTAGAAGGTCAGATACGCAGTATTTT | CASSFGTRRSDTQYF
. | TRBD1 | TRBJ2-7 | TRBV10-3 | TGTGCCATCAGTGGGAGACCCGACAGGGGGCAACAGTACGAGCAGTACTTC | CAISGRPDRGQQYEQYF
. | . | TRBJ2-7 | TRBV4-2 | TGTGCCAGCAGCCAAGAAGGCGGTCCTACCTACGAGCAGTACTTC | CASSQEGGPTYEQYF
. | . | TRBJ1-3 | TRBV12-3/TRBV12-4 | TGTGCCAGCAGTTTAGCGGGGGCCTCTGGAAACACCATATATTTT | CASSLAGASGNTIYF
few | TRBD1 | TRBJ1-1 | TRBV29-1 | TGCAGCGCCAGGACAGGGAATTCGAACACTGAAGCTTTCTTT | CSARTGNSNTEAFF
. | . | TRBJ2-7 | TRBV6-7 | TGTGCCAGCAGTTACTCGTCCAGGTCAGGGAAGACCTACGAGCAGTACTTC | CASSYSSRSGKTYEQYF
. | . | TRBJ2-7 | TRBV19 | TGTGCCAGTAACAACTCGACTAGTTTAGAGTCCTACGAGCAGTACTTC | CASNNSTSLESYEQYF
. | TRBD2 | TRBJ2-7 | TRBV20-1 | TGCAGTGCCACTCTCCTAGCGGGAGGTTCTGGCGAGCAGTACTTC | CSATLLAGGSGEQYF